This record covers a single TCR beta chain. Its antigen is not known. PCR was performed using 60 Vbeta and 13 Jbeta primers. Generated by immunoSEQ multiplex PCR, the TCRdb table keeps only in-frame clones and is missing some. The data show 130,000 to 150,000 clones, around 75% seen once. The data are from a study of cytomegalovirus exposure and HLA in healthy donors. Germline V gene sequence: CDR1 SGHRS, CDR2 YFSETQ. CDR3 length: 15 residues. V was cut by 2 bases and J by 5 bases, with 14 bases left in between. Whole-study findings and limits: Sequencing had likely introduced a cluster of highly shared sequence variants as an artifact.

The chain links TRBV5-1 to TRBJ1-5; D possibly corresponds to TRBD1 (6 bases). This sequence was found in a woman in her thirties or forties in good health and CMV-seronegative. The sample was PBMCs. Here the CDR3 reads CASSFQDSDHQPQHF. Written as DNA, the CDR3 is TGCGCCAGCAGCTTCCAGGACAGCGACCATCAGCCCCAGCATTTT.